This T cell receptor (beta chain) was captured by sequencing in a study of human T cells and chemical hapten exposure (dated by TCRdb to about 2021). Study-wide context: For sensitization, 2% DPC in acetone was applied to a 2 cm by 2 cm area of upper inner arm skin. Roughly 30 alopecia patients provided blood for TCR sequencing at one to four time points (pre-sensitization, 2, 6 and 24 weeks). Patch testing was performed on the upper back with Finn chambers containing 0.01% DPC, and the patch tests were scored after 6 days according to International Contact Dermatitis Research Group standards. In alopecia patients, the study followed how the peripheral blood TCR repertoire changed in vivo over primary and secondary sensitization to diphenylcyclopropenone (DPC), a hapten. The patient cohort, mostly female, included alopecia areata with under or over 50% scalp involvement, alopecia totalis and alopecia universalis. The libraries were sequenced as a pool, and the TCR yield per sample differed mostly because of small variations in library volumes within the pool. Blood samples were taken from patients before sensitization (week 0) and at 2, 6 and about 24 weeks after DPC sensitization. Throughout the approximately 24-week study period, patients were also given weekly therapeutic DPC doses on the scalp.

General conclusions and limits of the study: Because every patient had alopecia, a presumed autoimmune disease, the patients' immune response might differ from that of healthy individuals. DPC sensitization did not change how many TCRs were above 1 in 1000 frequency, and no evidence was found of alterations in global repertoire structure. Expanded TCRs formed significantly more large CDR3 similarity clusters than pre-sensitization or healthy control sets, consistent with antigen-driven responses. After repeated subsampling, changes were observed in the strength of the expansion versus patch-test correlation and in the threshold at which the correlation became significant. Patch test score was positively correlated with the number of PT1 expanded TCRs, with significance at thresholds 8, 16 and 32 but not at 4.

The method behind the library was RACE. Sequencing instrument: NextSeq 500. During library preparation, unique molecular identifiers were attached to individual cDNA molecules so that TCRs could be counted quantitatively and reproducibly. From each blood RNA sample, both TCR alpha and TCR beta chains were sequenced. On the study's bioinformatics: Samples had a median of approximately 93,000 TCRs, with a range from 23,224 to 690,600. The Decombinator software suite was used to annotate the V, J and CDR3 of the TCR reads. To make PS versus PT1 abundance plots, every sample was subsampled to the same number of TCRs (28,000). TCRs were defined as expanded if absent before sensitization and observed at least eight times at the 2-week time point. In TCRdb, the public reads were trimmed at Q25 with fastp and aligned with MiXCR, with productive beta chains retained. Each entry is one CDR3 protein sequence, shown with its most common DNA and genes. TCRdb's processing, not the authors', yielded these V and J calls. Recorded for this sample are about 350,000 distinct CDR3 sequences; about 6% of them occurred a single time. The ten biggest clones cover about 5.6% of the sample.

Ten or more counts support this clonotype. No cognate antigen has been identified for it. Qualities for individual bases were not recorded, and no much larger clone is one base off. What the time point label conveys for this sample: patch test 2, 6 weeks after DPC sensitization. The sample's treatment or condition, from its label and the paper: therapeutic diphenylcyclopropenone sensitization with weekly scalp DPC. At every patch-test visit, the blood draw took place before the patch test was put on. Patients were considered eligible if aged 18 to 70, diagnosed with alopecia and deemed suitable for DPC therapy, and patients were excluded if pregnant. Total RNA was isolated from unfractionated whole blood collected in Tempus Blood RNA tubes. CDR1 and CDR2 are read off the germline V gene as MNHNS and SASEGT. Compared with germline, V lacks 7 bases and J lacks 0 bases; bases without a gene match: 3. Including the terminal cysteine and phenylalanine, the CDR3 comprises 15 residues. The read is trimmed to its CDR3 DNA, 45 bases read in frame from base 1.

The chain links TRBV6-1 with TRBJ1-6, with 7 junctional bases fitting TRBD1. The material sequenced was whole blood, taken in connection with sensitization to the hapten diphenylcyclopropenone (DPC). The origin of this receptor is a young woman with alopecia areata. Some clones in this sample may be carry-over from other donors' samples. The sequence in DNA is TGTGCCAGCACCCGGGACAGCTCCTATAATTCACCCCTCCACTTT. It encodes CASTRDSSYNSPLHF.